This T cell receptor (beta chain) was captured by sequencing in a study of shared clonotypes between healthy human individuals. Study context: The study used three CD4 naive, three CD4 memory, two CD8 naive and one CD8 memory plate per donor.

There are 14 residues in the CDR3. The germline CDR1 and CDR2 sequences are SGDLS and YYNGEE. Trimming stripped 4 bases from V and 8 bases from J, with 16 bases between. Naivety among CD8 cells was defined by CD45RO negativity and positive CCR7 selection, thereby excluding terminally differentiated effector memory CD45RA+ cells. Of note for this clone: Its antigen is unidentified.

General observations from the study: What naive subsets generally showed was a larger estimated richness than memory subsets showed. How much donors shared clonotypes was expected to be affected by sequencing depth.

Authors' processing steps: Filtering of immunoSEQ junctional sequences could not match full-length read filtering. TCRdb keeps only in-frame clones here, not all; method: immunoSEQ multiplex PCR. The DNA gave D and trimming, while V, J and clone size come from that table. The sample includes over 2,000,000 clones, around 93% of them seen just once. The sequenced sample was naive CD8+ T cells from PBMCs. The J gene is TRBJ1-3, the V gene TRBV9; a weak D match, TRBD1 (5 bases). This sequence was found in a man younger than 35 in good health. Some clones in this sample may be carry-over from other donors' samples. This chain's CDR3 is CASSSGGVLDTIYF. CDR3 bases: TGTGCCAGCAGCAGCGGGGGTGTGCTCGACACCATATATTTT.